This section outlines one T cell receptor (beta chain) sequence together with its context. Trimming shortened V by 0 bases and J by 4 bases, and 9 bases separated the two germline ends. The length of the CDR3 is 13 residues. Germline V gene lookup returns CDR1 GTSNPN and CDR2 SVGIG (reference sequence). TCRdb keeps only in-frame clones here, not all; method: immunoSEQ multiplex PCR. The sample yields about 140,000 clones, less than 90% seen once. The sample is drawn from a study of blood T cell repertoires in COVID-19. Study at large: Donors in the United States, Italy and Spain gave samples during acute or convalescent COVID-19.

The chain has TRBV30 and TRBJ1-2, with TRBD1 as a possible D gene (6 bases). This receptor was taken from a man aged 35-49 years with acute COVID-19. Sequencing was performed on PBMCs or T cells enriched from blood (not recorded which). Written as DNA, the CDR3 is TGTGCCTGGAGTGTGCAGGGGACCTATGGCTACACCTTC. It is translated as CAWSVQGTYGYTF.